These 27 T cell receptor beta chains share one sample of origin, sequenced in a study of control samples from healthy donors and cancer patients. TCRdb keeps only in-frame clones here, not all; method: immunoSEQ multiplex PCR. This table holds approximately 150,000 clones, about nine tenths found once. Input material: blood. Source of these receptors: a man between 25 and 39 years old in good health.

This chain links TRBV6-5 with TRBJ1-5; D gene ambiguous. V gave up 9 bases and J gave up 2 bases, with 11 bases separating them. CDR1 MNHEY and CDR2 SVGAGI come from the germline V gene. The CDR3 has 13 amino acids. In DNA form, the CDR3 reads TGTGCCAGTACTACTGGGGGCAATCAGCCCCAGCATTTT. Encoded protein: CASTTGGNQPQHF.

V usage is TRBV11-2 and J usage is TRBJ2-7; D unclear. The CDR3 extends over 13 amino acids. Per the germline V gene, CDR1 is SGHAT and CDR2 is FQNNGV. Trimming left V 3 bases short and J 0 bases short, with 6 bases between. This chain's CDR3 is CASSFGRSYEQYF. The CDR3 region has the DNA TGTGCCAGCAGCTTCGGCCGCTCCTACGAGCAGTACTTC.

The chain has TRBV12-3 or TRBV12-4 and TRBJ1-5; D remains unclear. V was pared by 8 bases and J by 2 bases, with 7 bases between. The CDR3 runs 12 residues. CDR3 DNA sequence: TGTGCCAGCTTTGGGGGCAATCAGCCCCAGCATTTT. This sequence encodes CASFGGNQPQHF.

CDR3 loop: CASSRDRFGEQYF. CDR3 bases: TGTGCCAGCAGCCGGGACAGGTTTGGTGAGCAGTACTTC. The rearrangement links TRBV11-3 to TRBJ2-7; TRBD1 aligns across 8 bases. The V and J ends lost 5 bases and 7 bases, in that order; junction bases with no gene match: 7. In germline, CDR1 is SGHNT, CDR2 YENEEA. The CDR3 is 13 residues long. The variable domain in full, completed from reference TRBV11-3 and TRBJ2-7, reads EAGVVQSPRYKIIEKKQPVAFWCNPISGHNTLYWYLQNLGQGPELLIRYENEEAVDDSQLPKDRFSAERLKGVDSTLKIQPAELGDSAVYLCASSRDRFGEQYFGPGTRLTVT.

The genes are TRBV5-1 and TRBJ2-2; possibly TRBD1 or TRBD2 for D (5 bases each). V was shortened by 0 bases and J by 1 base, with 7 bases between the two germline ends. The CDR3 loop spans 15 amino acids. Germline V gives CDR1 SGHRS, CDR2 YFSETQ. The CDR3 loop is CASSLDGGNTGELFF. The CDR3 coding sequence is TGCGCCAGCAGCTTGGATGGGGGGAACACCGGGGAGCTGTTTTTT.

The chain uses TRBV18 and TRBJ1-1; D is unclear. This CDR3 is built from 13 residues. In germline, CDR1 is KGHSH, CDR2 LQKENI. V lost 1 base and J lost 8, with 11 bases in between. The CDR3 loop is CASSPRRPEEAFF. As DNA, the CDR3 is TGTGCCAGCTCACCACGGCGCCCGGAAGAAGCTTTCTTT.

This clone has just a few counts. V and J are TRBV29-1 and TRBJ2-3, with 15 bases matching TRBD2. The length of the CDR3 is 15 residues. V lost 4 bases and J lost 5; bases outside the gene matches: 4. Germline CDR1 SQVTM, CDR2 ANQGSEA. Here the CDR3 reads CSVGKGLAGGDTQYF. Here the CDR3 DNA reads TGCAGCGTTGGAAAGGGACTAGCGGGGGGAGATACGCAGTATTTT.

This rearrangement joins TRBV12-5 to TRBJ1-1; D unresolved. The length of the CDR3 is 11 residues. The germline gives CDR1 LGHNT, CDR2 FRNRAP. Trimming took off 7 bases at V and 8 bases at J, with 11 bases between the two ends. As DNA, the CDR3 is TGTGCTAGTGCCTCACTCGCCGAAGCTTTCTTT. It translates to CASASLAEAFF. The full variable domain, completed using reference TRBV12-5 and TRBJ1-1, is DARVTQTPRHKVTEMGQEVTMRCQPILGHNTVFWYRQTMMQGLELLAYFRNRAPLDDSGMPKDRFSAEMPDATLATLKIQPSEPRDSAVYFCASASLAEAFFGQGTRLTVV.

This chain links TRBV2 with TRBJ1-4; D unresolved. Germline loops: CDR1 SNHLY, CDR2 FYNNEI. Trimming shortened V by 8 bases and J by 0 bases, and 7 bases separated the two germline ends. The CDR3 is 13 amino acids. The CDR3 loop reads CASQEATNEKLFF. CDR3 coding DNA: TGTGCCAGCCAGGAAGCAACTAATGAAAAACTGTTTTTT.

The rearrangement joins TRBV7-2 to TRBJ1-1, with 10 bases fitting TRBD1. The CDR3 totals 16 residues. The germline CDR1 and CDR2 sequences are SGHTA and FQGNSA. Unmatched junction bases numbered 11, after V lost 2 bases and J lost 8 bases. In nucleotides, the CDR3 is TGTGCCAGCAGCTTAAGTCAGGGACAGGGGCTTGGGGAAGCTTTCTTT. Its translation is CASSLSQGQGLGEAFF.

This sequence joins TRBV4-3 and TRBJ1-6; D gene ambiguous. The CDR3 loop spans 12 amino acids. V lost 0 bases, J lost 15 bases, and 9 bases lay in between. The V gene's germline CDR1 is LGHNA and CDR2 YSLEER. CDR3 sequence: CASSQDNTFLHF. CDR3 DNA sequence: TGCGCCAGCAGCCAAGATAACACGTTCCTCCACTTT.

V usage is TRBV5-1 and J usage is TRBJ1-1; possible D gene TRBD1, 5 bases. Germline CDR1 SGHRS, CDR2 YFSETQ. This CDR3 spans 15 amino acids. V lost 2 bases and J lost 4, with 15 bases in between. The CDR3 sequence is CASSFRGEGTTEAFF. For the CDR3, the DNA is TGCGCCAGCAGCTTCCGTGGGGAAGGGACCACTGAAGCTTTCTTT.

This clone was picked up a small number of times. The V gene is TRBV11-2, the J gene TRBJ2-1; D might be TRBD1 (6 bases). The CDR3 contains 16 residues. V lost 0 bases to trimming and J lost 0 bases, with 9 bases between them. Germline CDR1 is SGHAT and CDR2 is FQNNGV. CDR3 DNA: TGTGCCAGCAGCTTAGAGGCGGACAGCTCCTACAATGAGCAGTTCTTC. As protein: CASSLEADSSYNEQFF. Complete variable domain (other parts from reference TRBV11-2 and TRBJ2-1): EAGVAQSPRYKIIEKRQSVAFWCNPISGHATLYWYQQILGQGPKLLIQFQNNGVVDDSQLPKDRFSAERLKGVDSTLKIQPAKLEDSAVYLCASSLEADSSYNEQFFGPGTRLTVL.

V usage is TRBV6-4 and J usage is TRBJ2-1, with 9 bases fitting TRBD2. Germline V gives CDR1 MRHNA, CDR2 SNTAGT. V was clipped by 4 bases and J by 0 bases; unmatched bases: 1. The CDR3 loop spans 15 amino acids. CDR3 DNA: TGTGCCAGCAGTGGTAGCGGGAGCTCCTACAATGAGCAGTTCTTC. This codes for CASSGSGSSYNEQFF.

This clone occurred a few times. The CDR3 DNA reads TGTGCCAGCAGCCTCAGTGCTAGACGGCCTTTTTGTTCACCCCTCCACTTT. It yields the protein CASSLSARRPFCSPLHF. This chain joins TRBV5-7 and TRBJ1-6, with no clear D. TRBV5-7 is an ORF for which the function is uncertain. The CDR3 has 17 residues. Trimming removed 4 bases at V and 9 bases at J, with 23 bases between.

The chain combines TRBV14 with TRBJ1-1; 12 bases are shared with TRBD1. The CDR3 has 17 amino acids. Per germline, CDR1 SGHDN and CDR2 FVKESK. After removal of 4 bases from V and 0 bases from J, the junction contained 6 bases not matched to a gene. The CDR3 spells CASSLGQGAGMNTEAFF. The CDR3 region has the DNA TGTGCCAGCAGCCTGGGACAGGGGGCCGGAATGAACACTGAAGCTTTCTTT. Variable domain in full (rest from reference TRBV14 and TRBJ1-1): EAGVTQFPSHSVIEKGQTVTLRCDPISGHDNLYWYRRVMGKEIKFLLHFVKESKQDESGMPNNRFLAERTGGTYSTLKVQPAELEDSGVYFCASSLGQGAGMNTEAFFGQGTRLTVV.

CDR3 loop: CASSLGGQTGNTIYF. CDR3 DNA: TGTGCCAGCAGCTTAGGAGGACAGACTGGAAACACCATATATTTT. This chain links TRBV11-3 with TRBJ1-3, with a tentative D call TRBD1 (6 bases). Germline V gene sequence: CDR1 SGHNT, CDR2 YENEEA. Trimming shortened V by 1 base and J by 2 bases, and 9 bases separated the two germline ends. There are 15 residues in the CDR3.

V usage is TRBV7-2 and J usage is TRBJ2-5; D is perhaps TRBD1 (5 bases). This CDR3 is 16 amino acids long. Germline V gene sequence: CDR1 SGHTA, CDR2 FQGNSA. Trimming stripped 0 bases from V and 1 base from J, with 12 bases between. The CDR3 nucleotides read TGTGCCAGCAGCTTAGCCCCAGGGCGAGGCCAAGAGACCCAGTACTTC. This gives the protein CASSLAPGRGQETQYF.

This chain uses TRBV6-4 with TRBJ2-7, with 7 bases matching TRBD1. CDR1 and CDR2 from the germline V gene are MRHNA and SNTAGT. Losses at the gene ends were 6 bases for V and 0 bases for J; bases not matched to a gene: 5. This CDR3 region has 14 residues. The DNA for the CDR3 is TGTGCCAGCAGCCCCCGGGACAGCTCCTACGAGCAGTACTTC. As protein: CASSPRDSSYEQYF.

In its sample, this clone was seen once. The chain recombines TRBV24-1 with TRBJ2-5, with a possible D match to TRBD2 (5 bases). This CDR3 region has 16 residues. The V gene lost 3 bases and the J gene lost 5 bases, with 18 bases spanning the gap. CDR1 and CDR2 from the germline V gene are KGHDR and SFDVKD. The CDR3 region has the DNA TGTGCCACCAGTGATAACGGGAACCACCCTGAGGAGACCCAGTACTTC. Protein sequence: CATSDNGNHPEETQYF.

The chain employs TRBV7-3 and TRBJ2-1; D remains ambiguous. The CDR3 is 18 residues long. Germline CDR1 and CDR2: SGHTA and FQGTGA. V gave up 5 bases and J gave up 0 bases, with 20 bases separating them. The CDR3 nucleotides read TGTGCCAGCAGCATATACCCTCCTGGGCTAAGCTCCTACAATGAGCAGTTCTTC. Translating it yields CASSIYPPGLSSYNEQFF.

This clone has only one observation. The chain recombines TRBV9 with TRBJ1-4, with 7 positions matching TRBD1. The CDR3 loop spans 15 amino acids. V was pared by 1 base and J by 7 bases, with 7 bases of the junction left unmatched. Germline V gene data show CDR1 as SGDLS and CDR2 as YYNGEE. The CDR3 loop is CASSVRGQIGEKLFF. CDR3 bases: TGTGCCAGCAGCGTAAGGGGACAGATAGGTGAAAAACTGTTTTTT.

The chain carries TRBV9 and TRBJ1-4; tentative D call: TRBD1 (6 bases). V lost 3 bases and J lost 0, with 6 bases in between. The CDR3 consists of 14 residues. Germline lookup yields CDR1 SGDLS and CDR2 YYNGEE. The CDR3 protein is CASSAGATNEKLFF. The CDR3 DNA is TGTGCCAGCAGCGCAGGGGCAACTAATGAAAAACTGTTTTTT. Complete variable domain (other parts from reference TRBV9 and TRBJ1-4): DSGVTQTPKHLITATGQRVTLRCSPRSGDLSVYWYQQSLDQGLQFLIQYYNGEERAKGNILERFSAQQFPDLHSELNLSSLELGDSALYFCASSAGATNEKLFFGSGTQLSVL.

V and J are TRBV7-8 and TRBJ2-7; 9 positions match TRBD1. CDR3 length: 17 amino acids. The germline V gene has CDR1 SGHVS and CDR2 FQNEAQ. J was trimmed by 0 bases and V by 6 bases; bases with no gene match: 12. The CDR3 reads CASREEQGARRSYEQYF. In DNA form, the CDR3 reads TGTGCCAGCAGGGAAGAACAGGGGGCTCGTCGCTCCTACGAGCAGTACTTC.

The V call is TRBV7-2, the J call TRBJ2-5, with 9 bases matching TRBD2. V was pared by 6 bases and J by 2 bases, with 4 bases of the junction left unmatched. The CDR3 is made up of 14 amino acids. Germline CDR1 is SGHTA and CDR2 is FQGNSA. The CDR3 DNA reads TGTGCCAGCAGAAGGCGGGGGGGGCAAGAGACCCAGTACTTC. It yields the protein CASRRRGGQETQYF.

This CDR3 reads CASTIGGDSYEQYF. DNA for the CDR3: TGTGCCAGCACCATAGGGGGGGACTCCTACGAGCAGTACTTC. The chain couples TRBV5-6 to TRBJ2-7; D perhaps matches TRBD2 (7 bases). V shed 6 bases and J shed 0 bases, with 13 bases lying between them. This CDR3 region has 14 residues. From germline, CDR1 is SGHDT and CDR2 YYEEEE.

This clone came up a few times. Other nucleotide sequences from this sample produce the same CDR3. The V call is TRBV6-4, the J call TRBJ2-3; tentative D call: TRBD2 (6 bases). From germline, CDR1 is MRHNA and CDR2 SNTAGT. The length of the CDR3 is 15 residues. V was pared by 3 bases and J by 0 bases, with 10 bases between. CDR3 sequence (DNA): TGTGCCAGCAGTGAGTTGGCGGGGAGCACAGATACGCAGTATTTT. This encodes CASSELAGSTDTQYF.